This is a list of T cell receptor beta chains from one sample in a study of CD8+CD57+ T cells in acquired aplastic anemia. MiXCR was run by TCRdb on the reads, yielding one entry per CDR3 protein. The top ten clones hold under 45% of a sample with over 150,000 distinct CDR3 sequences, roughly 63% of them seen once. Sequenced material: sorted CD4+, CD8+, or CD8+CD57+ T cells (not recorded which) from PBMCs. These receptor sequences come from a human donor with aplastic anemia. Each CDR3 is given with its conserved first and last residue. A D gene is named only where the DNA matches it firmly. Clone sizes are given selectively: once, few, many, or a class where the clone is expanded.

TRBV7-7,TRBJ2-1,many,TRBD1,17,CASSPRLGTGPYNEQFF,TGTGCTAGCAGCCCACGGTTAGGGACAGGCCCCTACAATGAGCAGTTCTTC
TRBV10-2,TRBJ1-2,.,TRBD1,18,CASSAGRTGGLWDYGYTF,TGCGCCAGCAGCGCCGGGAGGACAGGGGGCCTCTGGGACTATGGCTACACCTTC
TRBV19,TRBJ1-2,.,.,14,CASSWAPPAYGYTF,TGTGCCAGTAGTTGGGCACCACCTGCCTATGGTTACACCTTC
TRBV7-4,TRBJ2-7,once,TRBD1,18,CASSFPLATGQGKSQQYF,TGTGCCAGCAGCTTCCCGCTGGCGACGGGACAGGGGAAAAGCCAGCAGTACTTC
TRBV9,TRBJ2-5,.,.,14,CASSLAWGQETQYF,TGCGCCAGCAGCTTGGCTTGGGGCCAAGAGACCCAGTACTTC
TRBV19,TRBJ2-1,once,.,13,CASRYGGYNEQFF,TGTGCCAGCAGGTACGGGGGTTACAATGAGCAGTTCTTC
TRBV25-1,TRBJ2-7,.,.,14,CASSRAGKGYEQYF,TGTGCCAGCAGTCGGGCAGGGAAGGGCTACGAGCAGTACTTC
TRBV25-1,TRBJ1-6,.,.,14,CASSEFVLGSPLHF,TGTGCCAGCAGTGAATTCGTCCTGGGTTCACCCCTCCACTTT
TRBV7-2,TRBJ2-3,few,.,13,CASSLLGADTQYF,TGTGCCAGCAGCTTATTGGGGGCAGATACGCAGTATTTT
TRBV2,TRBJ2-7,once,TRBD1,16,CASSTTQGAEGYEQYF,TGTGCCAGTAGCACAACACAGGGGGCGGAGGGCTACGAGCAGTACTTC
TRBV15,TRBJ2-5,.,TRBD1,18,CATSARISGTGSQETQYF,TGTGCCACCAGCGCCCGGATCTCCGGGACAGGCTCACAAGAGACCCAGTACTTC
TRBV7-9,TRBJ2-7,.,TRBD1,14,CASSSPGQDYEQYF,TGTGCCAGCAGCTCACCGGGACAGGACTACGAGCAGTACTTC
TRBV19,TRBJ2-7,few,TRBD2,15,CASSSERGVTYEQYF,TGTGCCAGTAGTAGTGAGCGGGGCGTTACCTACGAGCAGTACTTC
TRBV25-1,TRBJ2-3,few,.,15,CASSDASFITDTQYF,TGTGCCAGCAGTGACGCCTCCTTTATCACAGATACGCAGTATTTT
TRBV9,TRBJ1-1,.,.,15,CASSVALGGNTEAFF,TGTGCCAGCAGCGTAGCCTTGGGGGGGAACACTGAAGCTTTCTTT
TRBV25-1,TRBJ2-1,.,.,13,CASSPDPGNEQFF,TGTGCCAGCAGTCCGGACCCGGGGAATGAGCAGTTCTTC
TRBV7-2,TRBJ2-1,few,.,15,CASSLSWGRYNEQFF,TGTGCCAGCAGCTTATCTTGGGGTCGCTACAATGAGCAGTTCTTC
TRBV13,TRBJ1-1,many,TRBD1,14,CASSFGTVYTEAFF,TGTGCCAGCAGCTTCGGGACAGTCTACACTGAAGCTTTCTTT
TRBV7-9,TRBJ1-3,.,TRBD1,16,CASSPPVTGTGNTIYF,TGTGCCAGCAGCCCCCCTGTGACAGGGACTGGAAACACCATATATTTT
TRBV5-1,TRBJ1-4,once,.,16,CASSSDSDSLNEKLFF,TGCGCCAGCAGCTCCGACTCTGACAGCCTCAATGAAAAACTGTTTTTT
TRBV14,TRBJ1-5,.,TRBD1,18,CASSLVGQVTYSNQPQHF,TGTGCCAGCAGCCTTGTAGGACAGGTAACTTATAGCAATCAGCCCCAGCATTTT
TRBV12-3/TRBV12-4,TRBJ1-1,.,TRBD1,15,CASSPRQGWGTEAFF,TGTGCCAGCAGTCCTAGACAGGGTTGGGGGACTGAAGCTTTCTTT
TRBV7-9,TRBJ2-3,many,.,13,CASSTSPADTQYF,TGTGCCAGCAGCACCTCTCCGGCAGATACGCAGTATTTT
TRBV19,TRBJ2-5,.,TRBD2,16,CASSGRLAGGRETQYF,TGTGCCAGTAGTGGACGACTAGCGGGGGGGAGGGAGACCCAGTACTTC
TRBV25-1,TRBJ1-4,.,.,14,CASTRDQINEKLFF,TGTGCCAGCACCAGGGACCAGATAAATGAAAAACTGTTTTTT
TRBV6-1,TRBJ2-7,many,TRBD1,14,CASSDRGSSYEQYF,TGTGCCAGCAGTGACAGGGGGAGCTCCTACGAGCAGTACTTC
TRBV9,TRBJ1-2,.,TRBD1,13,CASREGQDHGYTF,TGTGCCAGCAGGGAGGGACAGGATCATGGCTACACCTTC
TRBV15,TRBJ1-5,many,.,13,CATSRGLDQPQHF,TGTGCCACCAGCAGAGGTCTGGACCAGCCCCAGCATTTT
TRBV5-6,TRBJ2-1,.,TRBD2,16,CASSPGTSGRYNEQFF,TGTGCCAGCAGCCCAGGGACTAGCGGGAGGTACAATGAGCAGTTCTTC
TRBV19,TRBJ2-3,.,TRBD2,16,CASSIPQRGATDTQYF,TGTGCCAGTAGTATCCCCCAGCGGGGGGCGACAGATACGCAGTATTTT
TRBV15,TRBJ2-5,few,.,11,CATSGRETQYF,TGTGCCACCAGCGGCAGAGAGACCCAGTACTTC
TRBV15,TRBJ1-3,.,.,16,CATSRDLGPSGNTIYF,TGTGCCACCAGCAGAGATTTGGGACCCTCTGGAAACACCATATATTTT
TRBV20-1,TRBJ1-2,few,TRBD1,14,CSARGGQGRGGYTF,TGCAGTGCTAGAGGGGGACAGGGACGGGGCGGCTACACCTTC
TRBV7-9,TRBJ2-5,once,.,14,CASSSRVEDSTQYF,TGTGCCAGCAGCTCGAGGGTCGAAGACTCGACCCAGTACTTC
TRBV24-1,TRBJ2-1,.,.,14,CATSDRTAVNEQFF,TGTGCCACCAGTGATCGGACAGCCGTCAATGAGCAGTTCTTC
TRBV7-2,TRBJ2-7,.,TRBD2,16,CASSLASSGGIYEQYF,TGTGCCAGCAGCTTAGCCTCTAGCGGGGGAATCTACGAGCAGTACTTC
TRBV19,TRBJ2-7,.,.,14,CGYESAPTYYEQYF,TGTGGTTACGAAAGTGCCCCAACGTATTACGAGCAGTACTTC
TRBV20-1,TRBJ2-2,.,TRBD2,16,CSATKNSGENTGELFF,TGCAGTGCTACAAAGAATAGCGGGGAGAACACCGGGGAGCTGTTTTTT
TRBV4-2,TRBJ1-1,.,.,15,CASSQIGPGGTEAFF,TGTGCCAGCAGCCAAATCGGGCCTGGGGGCACTGAAGCTTTCTTT
TRBV7-9,TRBJ2-7,few,.,13,CASSFGLTYEQYF,TGTGCCAGCAGCTTTGGACTAACCTACGAGCAGTACTTC
TRBV7-9,TRBJ2-5,many,.,16,CASSGLAGAYQETQYF,TGTGCCAGCAGTGGACTGGCGGGGGCCTACCAAGAGACCCAGTACTTC
TRBV7-8,TRBJ1-5,many,TRBD1,15,CASSHTGGNNQPQHF,TGTGCCAGCAGCCACACAGGGGGCAACAATCAGCCCCAGCATTTT